The text below deals with one T cell receptor beta chain. The antigen is undetermined. The record originates from a study of cytomegalovirus exposure and HLA in healthy donors. In the study overall: Researchers found that more than 70% of just under 400 genotyped donors fell within the Caucasian-associated ancestry cluster.

V shed 4 bases and J shed 0 bases, with 12 bases lying between them. Germline V gene lookup returns CDR1 SQVTM and CDR2 ANQGSEA. This CDR3 region has 15 residues. The PCR contained 60 Vbeta and 13 Jbeta primers. Produced via immunoSEQ multiplex PCR; TCRdb's table is partial and in-frame only. Counted here are over 95,000 clones, 70% to 85% occurring once; the ten biggest clones make up 10% to 11%. Study-level points and caveats: For most subjects, TCR beta sequences were reported to predict HLA-A and HLA-B alleles with accuracy. Several of the most significant clusters were apparently associated with common viral pathogens in a later analysis. One variant, a missense change in DCLRE1C, was linked in a later analysis to TCR beta V- and J-gene trimming.

Sequencing input: PBMCs. The rearrangement uses TRBV29-1 and TRBJ2-2; D possibly corresponds to TRBD1 (5 bases). The source is a man aged 40-50 years in good health and CMV-seropositive. The CDR3 sequence is CSVVLQGANTGELFF. The CDR3 region has the DNA TGCAGCGTTGTTCTCCAGGGTGCGAACACCGGGGAGCTGTTTTTT.